These T cell receptor beta chains were read from a single sample in a study of T cells of healthy individuals. Via MiXCR, TCRdb re-called the 5' RACE reads, giving one row per CDR3 protein. The table shows 35,000 to 45,000 distinct CDR3 sequences, with approximately 4.9% occurring only once. The receptors come from a human donor in good health. The CDR3 runs from the conserved cysteine through the conserved F or W. D genes are given only for firm matches. The size of a clone is reported for some rows only, either as once, few or many, or as a class for expanded clones.

v_call,j_call,d_call,clone_size,cdr3_aa,cdr3_nt
TRBV12-3/TRBV12-4,TRBJ1-1,-,many,CASRVQGQGAFF,TGTGCCAGCAGGGTACAGGGCCAAGGGGCTTTCTTT
TRBV5-5,TRBJ2-1,-,-,CASSILARNEQFF,TGTGCCAGCAGTATCCTAGCTCGGAATGAGCAGTTCTTC
TRBV20-1,TRBJ1-1,-,few,CSAQSRQAVNTEAFF,TGCAGTGCTCAAAGCCGGCAGGCCGTGAACACTGAAGCTTTCTTT
TRBV3-1,TRBJ1-1,TRBD1,many,CATTRQGSERFF,TGTGCCACTACTAGACAGGGCTCCGAACGCTTCTTT
TRBV4-3,TRBJ1-4,-,many,CASSDVREVGEKLFF,TGCGCCAGCAGCGATGTGAGGGAGGTCGGCGAAAAACTGTTTTTT
TRBV29-1,TRBJ1-1,-,many,CSVKLIPPKADTEAFF,TGCAGCGTAAAACTCATACCGCCGAAGGCTGACACTGAAGCTTTCTTT
TRBV5-1,TRBJ1-2,-,few,CASSLERADSNPIPKPNYGYTF,TGCGCCAGCAGCTTGGAAAGAGCGGACTCCAACCCTATTCCAAAGCCTAACTATGGCTACACCTTC
TRBV20-1,TRBJ2-1,-,many,CSARDPDLANEQFF,TGCAGTGCTAGAGACCCTGATCTAGCGAATGAGCAGTTCTTC
TRBV29-1,TRBJ2-1,-,many,CSVGGVGQNLNEQFF,TGCAGCGTTGGGGGAGTCGGACAGAACCTCAATGAGCAGTTCTTC
TRBV7-9,TRBJ1-6,-,many,CASSLSGSPLHF,TGTGCCAGCAGCTTATCTGGTTCACCCCTCCACTTT
TRBV9,TRBJ2-1,TRBD2,few,CASSVGTSVAEQFF,TGTGCCAGCAGCGTAGGGACTAGCGTCGCCGAGCAGTTCTTC
TRBV14,TRBJ2-5,-,many,CASSRTSKRETQYF,TGTGCCAGCAGTCGTACTAGTAAGCGGGAGACCCAGTACTTC
TRBV4-3,TRBJ2-1,-,many,CASSQVRTTYNEQFF,TGCGCCAGCAGCCAAGTGCGGACCACCTACAATGAGCAGTTCTTC
TRBV7-2,TRBJ2-3,TRBD2,few,CASSLGLAGGTDTQYF,TGTGCCAGCAGCTTAGGCTTAGCGGGGGGGACAGATACGCAGTATTTT
TRBV6-6,TRBJ2-4,-,many,CASRGGGAGRENIQYF,TGTGCCAGCAGAGGCGGGGGCGCGGGCCGGGAAAACATTCAGTACTTC
TRBV6-2/TRBV6-3,TRBJ1-5,TRBD1,-,CASSADRAQPQHF,TGTGCCAGCAGTGCGGACAGGGCTCAGCCCCAGCATTTT
TRBV5-1,TRBJ2-5,-,few,CASMVGSQETQYF,TGCGCCAGCATGGTCGGGTCACAAGAGACCCAGTACTTC
TRBV12-3/TRBV12-4,TRBJ2-1,-,many,CASSLIGEQFF,TGTGCCAGCAGTTTGATAGGCGAGCAGTTCTTC
TRBV9,TRBJ1-1,-,-,CASSAAGGINTEAFF,TGTGCCAGCAGCGCGGCGGGAGGGATAAACACTGAAGCTTTCTTT
TRBV5-6,TRBJ2-5,-,many,CASSLDPAGETQYF,TGTGCCAGCAGCTTGGATCCGGCGGGAGAGACCCAGTACTTC
TRBV6-1,TRBJ2-1,TRBD1,many,CASSRDSLNNEQFF,TGTGCCAGCAGCCGGGACAGCCTCAACAATGAGCAGTTCTTC
TRBV7-9,TRBJ2-3,TRBD2,many,CASSLSGTWTDTQYF,TGTGCCAGCAGCTTAAGCGGGACGTGGACAGATACGCAGTATTTT
TRBV20-1,TRBJ2-3,TRBD2,many,CSAPQSGGAGDTQYF,TGCAGTGCTCCCCAAAGCGGGGGGGCCGGAGATACGCAGTATTTT
TRBV5-8,TRBJ2-1,-,many,CASSRVDEQFF,TGTGCCAGCAGCCGCGTAGATGAGCAGTTCTTC
TRBV20-1,TRBJ2-3,TRBD2,many,CSAREAGGIGTDTQYF,TGCAGTGCTAGGGAAGCGGGAGGCATAGGCACAGATACGCAGTATTTT
TRBV24-1,TRBJ2-1,-,-,CATSDIGYNEQFF,TGTGCCACCAGTGATATCGGGTACAATGAGCAGTTCTTC
TRBV30,TRBJ1-5,-,many,CAWSVLGDQPQHF,TGTGCCTGGAGTGTCCTAGGGGACCAGCCCCAGCATTTT
TRBV4-2,TRBJ1-2,-,many,CASSQDGIQTGYTF,TGTGCCAGCAGCCAAGATGGTATTCAGACAGGCTACACCTTC
TRBV7-8,TRBJ1-5,TRBD1,few,CASSPQRQGGNQPQHF,TGTGCCAGCAGCCCTCAGCGACAGGGCGGCAATCAGCCCCAGCATTTT
TRBV9,TRBJ2-6,-,few,CASSPPGVGANVLTF,TGTGCCAGCAGCCCTCCGGGGGTTGGGGCCAACGTCCTGACTTTC
TRBV11-2,TRBJ2-3,TRBD2,-,CASSPRLADTSTDTQYF,TGTGCCAGCAGCCCCCGACTAGCGGACACTAGCACAGATACGCAGTATTTT
TRBV5-1,TRBJ2-2,TRBD2,few,CASSRPSGGLNTGELFF,TGTGCCAGCAGTCGACCCAGCGGGGGGCTAAACACCGGGGAGCTGTTTTTT
TRBV6-6,TRBJ1-6,TRBD1,many,CASNLEGQYNSPLHF,TGTGCCAGCAACCTGGAGGGACAGTATAATTCACCCCTCCACTTT
TRBV6-6,TRBJ2-3,-,many,CASSYWDRTDTQYF,TGTGCCAGCAGTTACTGGGACCGAACAGATACGCAGTATTTT
TRBV27,TRBJ1-5,TRBD1,many,CASRPGTGNQPQHF,TGTGCCAGCAGACCCGGGACAGGGAATCAGCCCCAGCATTTT
TRBV19,TRBJ2-5,TRBD2,many,CASSEQGAGEETQYF,TGTGCCAGCTCTGAACAGGGAGCGGGGGAAGAGACCCAGTACTTC
TRBV27,TRBJ2-7,-,many,CASSPLRVGSYEQYF,TGTGCCAGCAGCCCGCTACGGGTGGGCTCCTACGAGCAGTACTTC
TRBV3-1,TRBJ2-7,TRBD1,many,CASSLGWPGQGAYEQYF,TGTGCCAGCAGCCTCGGCTGGCCGGGACAGGGAGCCTACGAGCAGTACTTC
TRBV27,TRBJ1-5,TRBD1,many,CASSWDSNQPQHF,TGTGCCAGCAGCTGGGACAGTAATCAGCCCCAGCATTTT
TRBV11-3,TRBJ1-1,-,few,CASSLSNSREAFF,TGTGCCAGCAGCTTATCAAACAGTCGGGAAGCTTTCTTT